This T cell receptor (beta chain) was obtained from a study of blood T cell repertoires in COVID-19. Study summary: Material from acute and convalescent COVID-19 was sourced from the United States, Italy and Spain. PBMCs, B-cell-depleted T cells, or T cells were the source of the cDNA or gDNA that made up the material.

Per the study methods: Amplifying reference gene primers gave estimates of nucleated cell counts. The repertoire was sequenced with immunoSEQ multiplex PCR; TCRdb's copy has only in-frame clones and lacks some. The DNA was the basis for D and trimming; V, J and clone size are from that table. Counted here are 130,000 to 150,000 clones, roughly 89% occurring once; the ten biggest clones make up around 1.6%. Germline lookup yields CDR1 SGHNT and CDR2 YYREEE (reference sequence). The germline V and J ends were trimmed by 0 bases and 6 bases, with 9 bases remaining between them. There are 13 residues in the CDR3.

This TCR was recovered from a human donor in a cohort sampled during active COVID-19. Sequenced sample: peripheral blood. The chain joins TRBV5-4 to TRBJ1-1; possibly TRBD1 for D (6 bases). The CDR3: CASSLGPGAEAFF. The CDR3 DNA reads TGTGCCAGCAGCTTGGGGCCAGGGGCTGAAGCTTTCTTT. Together with reference TRBV5-4 and TRBJ1-1, the CDR3 gives the full variable domain: ETGVTQSPTHLIKTRGQQVTLRCSSQSGHNTVSWYQQALGQGPQFIFQYYREEENGRGNFPPRFSGLQFPNYSSELNVNALELDDSALYLCASSLGPGAEAFFGQGTRLTVV.